This TCR beta chain was captured by sequencing in a study of T cell responses to AZD1222 COVID-19 vaccine. This CDR3 has 16 residues. Trimming took 5 bases from V and 2 from J, leaving 15 bases between them. CDR1 and CDR2 from the germline V gene are LGHDT and YNNKEL (reference sequence). Clones were sequenced by immunoSEQ multiplex PCR, and TCRdb holds only the in-frame ones, with some missing. The sample holds about 120,000 clones; less than 90% are singletons and the top ten take around 7.5%. The clonotype originates from an adult in good health. The sample here was peripheral blood, taken on day 0 of AZD1222 vaccination. The chain links TRBV3-1 (or the pseudogene TRBV3-2) to TRBJ2-2; the D gene is possibly TRBD2 (6 bases). CDR3 DNA: TGTGCCAGCAGCACGATGAACGGGGGTAACACCGGGGAGCTGTTTTTT. Its protein product is CASSTMNGGNTGELFF.